These 6 T cell receptor beta chains were sequenced from one sample in a study of post-analysis software for immune sequencing data. Study results and caveats: Included in a set of roughly five TRBV segments more frequent in patients than controls were TRBV5-6, TRBV5-1 and TRBV20-1.

Their antigens are not known. Built from TCR beta cDNA, the libraries had unique molecular identifiers in them. In TCRdb, the PCR reads were re-called with MiXCR into one record per CDR3 protein. The data hold some 890,000 distinct CDR3 sequences, with about 53% observed a single time. Sequenced material: blood. These receptors all stem from a girl aged 5-17 years with multiple sclerosis.

The J gene is TRBJ2-7, the V gene TRBV5-6, with 9 bases lining up with TRBD1. CDR1 SGHDT and CDR2 YYEEEE come from the germline V gene. The junction had 11 bases not matched to a gene; V was cut back by 0 bases and J by 7 bases. This CDR3 contains 16 residues. The CDR3 here is CASSLVGTGNVREQYF. CDR3 nucleotide sequence: TGTGCCAGCAGCTTGGTCGGGACAGGGAATGTTCGGGAGCAGTACTTC.

J is TRBJ2-7 and V is TRBV25-1, with 8 bases aligning to TRBD2. Trimming took 1 base from V and 2 from J; bases not matched to a gene: 10. The CDR3 runs 17 residues. Germline V CDR1 and CDR2: MGHDK, SYGVNS. CDR3 loop: CASSESGTGTRAYEQYF. The CDR3 coding sequence is TGTGCCAGCAGTGAATCTGGGACCGGGACTAGAGCCTACGAGCAGTACTTC.

The chain has TRBV11-2 and TRBJ2-1; a possible D gene is TRBD2 (6 bases). Looked up from germline, CDR1 is SGHAT and CDR2 is FQNNGV. The germline V and J ends were trimmed by 5 bases and 3 bases, with 14 bases remaining between them. CDR3 length: 15 amino acids. CDR3: CASSLNGGNYNEQFF. The CDR3 nucleotides are TGTGCCAGCAGCCTGAACGGGGGTAACTACAATGAGCAGTTCTTC.

This clonotype was counted a few times. This chain links TRBV5-1 with TRBJ2-7; 7 bases are a match to TRBD1. The CDR3 runs to 15 residues. J was trimmed by 1 base and V by 1 base; bases with no gene match: 5. CDR1 and CDR2 (germline): SGHRS, YFSETQ. CDR3 nucleotides: TGCGCCAGCAGCTTGTCATGGGACAGTTCCTACGAGCAGTACTTC. Amino acid sequence: CASSLSWDSSYEQYF.

This clonotype turned up a few times. This CDR3 is CATSGSNRDRVGDEQFF. CDR3 nucleotides: TGTGCCACCAGTGGTTCGAACCGGGACAGGGTGGGAGATGAGCAGTTCTTC. The chain has TRBV24-1 and TRBJ2-1; 9 bases align to TRBD1. The CDR3 runs 17 residues. Germline V CDR1 and CDR2: KGHDR, SFDVKD. V dropped 5 bases and J dropped 8; count of bases not matched to a gene: 15.

The V call is TRBV7-9, the J call TRBJ1-2; no definite D call. The CDR3 runs to 13 residues. V shed 4 bases and J shed 3 bases, with 9 bases lying between them. CDR1 SEHNR and CDR2 FQNEAQ come from the germline V gene (reference sequence). This CDR3 reads CASSSWGDYGYTF. CDR3 sequence (DNA): TGTGCCAGCAGCTCCTGGGGTGACTATGGCTACACCTTC.